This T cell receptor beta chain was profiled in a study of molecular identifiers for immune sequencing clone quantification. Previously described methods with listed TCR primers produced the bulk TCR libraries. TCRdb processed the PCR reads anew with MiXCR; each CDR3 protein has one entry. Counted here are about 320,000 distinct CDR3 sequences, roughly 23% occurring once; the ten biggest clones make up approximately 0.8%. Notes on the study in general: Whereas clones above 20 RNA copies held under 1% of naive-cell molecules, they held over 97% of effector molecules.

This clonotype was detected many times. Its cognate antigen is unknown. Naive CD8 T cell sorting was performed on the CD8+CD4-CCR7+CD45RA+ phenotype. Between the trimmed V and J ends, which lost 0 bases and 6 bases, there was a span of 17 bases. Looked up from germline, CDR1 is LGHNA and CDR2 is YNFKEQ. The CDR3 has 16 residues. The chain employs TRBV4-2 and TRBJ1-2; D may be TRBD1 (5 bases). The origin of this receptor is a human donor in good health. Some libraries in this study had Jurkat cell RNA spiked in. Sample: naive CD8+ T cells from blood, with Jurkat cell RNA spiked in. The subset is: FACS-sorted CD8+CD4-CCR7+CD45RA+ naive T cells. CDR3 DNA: TGTGCCAGCAGCCAAGATTACCGGGACGACTGGAATGGCTACACCTTC. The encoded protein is CASSQDYRDDWNGYTF.